A selection of T cell receptor beta chains follows, all from one sample in a study of regulatory T cells in long-lasting Graves disease. MiXCR was run by TCRdb on the multiplex PCR reads, yielding one entry per CDR3 protein. The sample records a few hundred thousand distinct CDR3 sequences, around a fifth being singletons. The sequenced sample was peripheral blood mononuclear cells (PBMCs), obtained when the disease was refractory, from a patient treated with antithyroid drugs. The receptors were sampled from a female donor with Graves disease. Each CDR3 is given with its conserved first and last residue.

v_call	cdr3_aa
TRBV20-1	CSADRWVWAFF
TRBV6-1	CASRSGQGAGETQYF
TRBV2	CASNWGEAPSNQPQHF
TRBV9	CASSGGVVGLRYF
TRBV20-1	CSAAQTWQGENTEAFF
TRBV7-2	CASSPRSEAFF
TRBV27	CASSLSSLGEQYF
TRBV6-4	CASRQGANTGELFF
TRBV20-1	CSARGGTPSYEQYF
TRBV2	CASSLGTSSSYGELFF
TRBV28	CASSNPQGGNQPQHF
TRBV7-8	CASSLGLAGDRETQYF
TRBV19	CASRGDSTDTQYF
TRBV28	CASRGQEHSYEQYF
TRBV9	CASNPGAGEQYF
TRBV6-1	CASSDHRTPYLQETQYF
TRBV18	CASTATGDRGYTF
TRBV7-8	CASSSGQGALSQPQHF
TRBV9	CASSAEGGEETQYF